This is a list of T cell receptor beta chains from one sample in a study of blood T cell repertoires in COVID-19. Generated by immunoSEQ multiplex PCR, the TCRdb table keeps only in-frame clones and is missing some. This sample yields roughly 250,000 clones, of which 82% are seen a single time; 4.5% to 5% belongs to the top ten. The material sequenced was peripheral blood. The receptor source for this set is an elderly woman with active or convalescent COVID-19. The CDR3 runs from the conserved cysteine through the conserved F or W. A D gene is named only where the DNA matches it firmly. The size field is filled for only some rows; it gives once, few, many or a size class.

clone size	V gene	J gene	D gene	CDR3 protein	CDR3 DNA
.	TRBV11-2	TRBJ1-1	.	CASSLGRGPFNTEAFF	TGTGCCAGCAGCTTAGGACGAGGGCCGTTTAACACTGAAGCTTTCTTT
.	TRBV10-1	TRBJ2-1	TRBD2	CASSGGRGNNEQFF	TGCGCCAGCAGTGGAGGGAGGGGAAACAATGAGCAGTTCTTC
.	TRBV5-6	TRBJ1-4	.	CASRRQDRINEKLFF	TGTGCCAGCAGACGACAAGACAGGATTAATGAAAAACTGTTTTTT
.	TRBV3-1/TRBV3-2	TRBJ2-3	.	CASEGVADTQYF	TGTGCCAGCGAAGGGGTGGCAGATACGCAGTATTTT
.	TRBV10-2	TRBJ1-5	.	CASSGWGRTSNQPQHF	TGCGCCAGCAGTGGTTGGGGCAGGACTAGCAATCAGCCCCAGCATTTT
.	TRBV6-1	TRBJ1-5	.	CASSEDSVGPQHF	TGTGCCAGCAGTGAAGACAGTGTAGGTCCCCAGCATTTT
.	TRBV6-2/TRBV6-3	TRBJ2-1	TRBD1	CASSYLDRVQFF	TGTGCCAGCAGTTACTTGGACAGGGTCCAGTTCTTC
few	TRBV5-1	TRBJ2-2	.	CASSLGQGRSGELFF	TGCGCCAGCAGCTTGGGTCAAGGGAGGTCCGGGGAGCTGTTTTTT
.	TRBV6-4	TRBJ1-1	TRBD1	CASSIQGQGATEAFF	TGTGCCAGCAGCATCCAAGGACAGGGAGCGACTGAAGCTTTCTTT
few	TRBV6-1	TRBJ1-2	TRBD1	CASSDGQGAVDGYTF	TGTGCCAGCAGTGACGGACAGGGGGCGGTAGATGGCTACACCTTC
.	TRBV28	TRBJ2-3	.	CASSLLSPDTQYF	TGTGCCAGCAGTTTATTGTCTCCAGATACGCAGTATTTT
.	TRBV4-1	TRBJ2-1	.	CASSPKLPPNEQFF	TGCGCCAGCAGCCCCAAGCTACCCCCCAATGAGCAGTTCTTC
.	TRBV19	TRBJ2-5	TRBD1	CASSTGQGSLETQYF	TGTGCCAGTAGTACGGGACAGGGCAGTTTAGAGACCCAGTACTTC
.	TRBV19	TRBJ1-6	.	CASSVTSSPLHF	TGTGCCAGTAGTGTGACTTCTTCACCCCTCCACTTT
.	TRBV23-1	TRBJ2-7	.	CASSHRVTGLYEQYF	TGCGCCAGCAGTCACCGAGTCACAGGGCTCTACGAGCAGTACTTC
.	TRBV29-1	TRBJ2-7	TRBD2	CSAYGLAGVGYEQYF	TGCAGCGCCTACGGACTAGCGGGAGTAGGGTACGAGCAGTACTTC
.	TRBV2	TRBJ2-7	.	CASNPGSYEQYF	TGTGCCAGCAACCCAGGGTCCTACGAGCAGTACTTC
.	TRBV11-2	TRBJ2-5	.	CASRRQETQYF	TGTGCCAGCAGGCGACAAGAGACCCAGTACTTC
.	TRBV19	TRBJ2-5	TRBD1	CASARTGMVKGRETQYF	TGTGCCAGTGCCCGGACAGGGATGGTCAAGGGCCGAGAGACCCAGTACTTC
.	TRBV7-2	TRBJ1-6	TRBD1	CASSLGAGQGNSPLHF	TGTGCCAGCAGCTTAGGCGCTGGACAGGGGAATTCACCCCTCCACTTT
.	TRBV6-7	TRBJ1-1	TRBD1	CASSLIRRTGANTEAFF	TGTGCCAGCAGTTTAATTAGAAGGACAGGGGCTAACACTGAAGCTTTCTTT
.	TRBV11-1	TRBJ1-5	TRBD1	CASSLEGGVHQPQHF	TGTGCCAGCAGCTTAGAAGGGGGCGTCCATCAGCCCCAGCATTTT
.	TRBV3-1/TRBV3-2	TRBJ2-5	TRBD2	CASSQTRGSGLTVGQETQYF	TGTGCCAGCAGCCAAACCCGTGGTAGCGGGCTAACGGTGGGGCAAGAGACCCAGTACTTC
.	TRBV20-1	TRBJ1-5	.	CSASWRDGGNQPQHF	TGCAGTGCTAGTTGGAGGGATGGTGGCAATCAGCCCCAGCATTTT
once	TRBV28	TRBJ1-1	.	CASSFWETEAFF	TGTGCCAGCAGTTTTTGGGAGACTGAAGCTTTCTTT
.	TRBV6-5	TRBJ2-2	TRBD1	CASRQGSINTGELFF	TGTGCCAGCCGACAGGGAAGTATTAACACCGGGGAGCTGTTTTTT
.	TRBV30	TRBJ2-1	.	CAGVNLAVSHNEQFF	TGTGCTGGAGTGAATCTAGCTGTTTCCCACAATGAGCAGTTCTTC
.	TRBV10-3	TRBJ2-5	.	CAISQQETQYF	TGTGCCATCAGTCAGCAAGAGACCCAGTACTTC
few	TRBV4-1	TRBJ1-5	.	CASSPLLSRGPQPQHF	TGCGCCAGCAGCCCATTATTAAGCAGGGGTCCGCAGCCCCAGCATTTT
.	TRBV5-1	TRBJ2-3	TRBD1	CASSLVPGGGTDTQYF	TGCGCCAGCAGCTTGGTCCCAGGGGGAGGCACAGATACGCAGTATTTT
.	TRBV2	TRBJ1-1	.	CASSTVVNTEAFF	TGTGCCAGCAGTACGGTTGTGAACACTGAAGCTTTCTTT
.	TRBV28	TRBJ1-5	.	CASRNGQAYQPQHF	TGTGCCAGCAGAAATGGGCAGGCATATCAGCCCCAGCATTTT
.	TRBV2	TRBJ2-4	TRBD2	CASSELVAGTKNIQYF	TGTGCCAGCAGTGAATTGGTAGCGGGGACCAAAAACATTCAGTACTTC
.	TRBV30	TRBJ1-6	.	CAWSVSGDNSPLHF	TGTGCCTGGAGTGTTTCCGGAGATAATTCACCCCTCCACTTT
once	TRBV2	TRBJ2-2	TRBD1	CAGHRGEVTGELFF	TGTGCCGGCCACAGGGGAGAAGTCACCGGGGAGCTGTTTTTT
.	TRBV4-1	TRBJ2-6	.	CASRPQEASGANVLTF	TGCGCCAGCAGACCACAAGAGGCGTCTGGGGCCAACGTCCTGACTTTC
.	TRBV9	TRBJ1-1	.	CASSVDAGNTEAFF	TGTGCCAGCAGCGTAGATGCGGGGAACACTGAAGCTTTCTTT
.	TRBV25-1	TRBJ1-2	TRBD1	CASRDDRGRYGYTF	TGTGCCAGCAGGGATGACAGGGGGCGCTATGGCTACACCTTC
.	TRBV5-4	TRBJ2-3	TRBD2	CASTPSGGHFTDTQYF	TGTGCCAGCACCCCTAGCGGGGGGCATTTCACAGATACGCAGTATTTT
.	TRBV7-9	TRBJ1-2	TRBD1	CASSLGTVNNYGYTF	TGTGCCAGCAGCCTCGGGACAGTCAATAACTATGGCTACACCTTC
.	TRBV29-1	TRBJ2-2	.	CSVVLTGEAGELFF	TGCAGCGTTGTGCTAACGGGGGAAGCCGGGGAGCTGTTTTTT
.	TRBV30	TRBJ1-1	TRBD1	CAWSRTGRGTEAFF	TGTGCCTGGAGCAGGACAGGCCGGGGGACTGAAGCTTTCTTT
.	TRBV10-3	TRBJ1-2	.	CAISEMGDGYTF	TGTGCCATCAGTGAGATGGGAGATGGCTACACCTTC
.	TRBV14	TRBJ2-4	.	CASSQDPGTAGNIQYF	TGTGCCAGCAGCCAAGACCCGGGGACTGCGGGGAACATTCAGTACTTC
.	TRBV15	TRBJ1-5	TRBD1	CATSRQGSYQPQHF	TGTGCCACCAGTAGACAGGGGAGTTATCAGCCCCAGCATTTT
few	TRBV2	TRBJ2-5	TRBD1	CASSAHRGETQYF	TGTGCCAGCAGTGCTCACAGGGGTGAGACCCAGTACTTC
.	TRBV7-2	TRBJ1-1	TRBD1	CASRGQGGPEAFF	TGTGCCAGCAGAGGACAGGGAGGTCCTGAAGCTTTCTTT